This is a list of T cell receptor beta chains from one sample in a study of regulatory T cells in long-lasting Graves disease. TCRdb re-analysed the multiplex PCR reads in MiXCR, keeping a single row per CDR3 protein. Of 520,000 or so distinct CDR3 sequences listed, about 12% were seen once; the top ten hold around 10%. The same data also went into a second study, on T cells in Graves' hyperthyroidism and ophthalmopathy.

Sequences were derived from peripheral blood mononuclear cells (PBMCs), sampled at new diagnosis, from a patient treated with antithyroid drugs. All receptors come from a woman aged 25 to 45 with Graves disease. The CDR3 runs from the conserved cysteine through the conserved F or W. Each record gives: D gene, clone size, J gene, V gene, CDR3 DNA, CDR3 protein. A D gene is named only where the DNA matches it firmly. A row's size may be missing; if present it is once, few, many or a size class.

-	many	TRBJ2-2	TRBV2	TGTGCCAGCAGCGCCTCCGCCGGGGAGCTGTTTTTT	CASSASAGELFF
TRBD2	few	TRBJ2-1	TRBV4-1	TGCGCCAGCCGACTAGCGGGAGTCTGGGGTGAGCAGTTCTTC	CASRLAGVWGEQFF
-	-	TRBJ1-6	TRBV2	TGTGCCAGCAGTGAAGGCGGTTATAATTCACCCCTCCACTTT	CASSEGGYNSPLHF
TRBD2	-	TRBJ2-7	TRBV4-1	TGCGCCAGCAGCCATAAAATTAGCGGGAGAACCTACGAGCAGTACTTC	CASSHKISGRTYEQYF
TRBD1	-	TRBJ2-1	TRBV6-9	TGTGCCAGCAGTTACAACAGGGGGCTCTACAATGAGCAGTTCTTC	CASSYNRGLYNEQFF
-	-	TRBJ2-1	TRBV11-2	TGTGCCAGCAGCTTAGTTTGGTACAATGAGCAGTTCTTC	CASSLVWYNEQFF
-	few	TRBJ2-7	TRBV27	TGTGCCAGCAGTTTGAACAGCAATTACTACGAGCAGTACTTC	CASSLNSNYYEQYF
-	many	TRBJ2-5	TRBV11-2	TGTGCCAGCAGCTTAAGGGGTGAAGAGACCCAGTACTTC	CASSLRGEETQYF
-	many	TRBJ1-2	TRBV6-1	TGTGCCAGCAGCCCGCAAGTGGGTCCAGGCAGATATGGCTACACCTTC	CASSPQVGPGRYGYTF
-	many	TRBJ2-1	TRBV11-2	TGTGCCAGCAGCTTAGTTGGCCTAGCCCCCAATGAGCAGTTCTTC	CASSLVGLAPNEQFF
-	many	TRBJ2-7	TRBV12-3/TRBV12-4	TGTGCCAGCAGGGGACGCACAGGGATTGACGAGCAGTACTTC	CASRGRTGIDEQYF
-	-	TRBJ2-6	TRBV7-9	TGTGCCACCGACTGGCCGCGCTCTGGGGCCAACGTCCTGACTTTC	CATDWPRSGANVLTF
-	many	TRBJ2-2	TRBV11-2	TGTGCCAGCAGCTCGCAAGAATTTCGGTGGTTTTCCGGGGAGCTGTTTTTT	CASSSQEFRWFSGELFF
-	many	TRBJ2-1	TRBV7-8	TGTGCCAGCAGCTACGCCGCCGGGACAAGTCCGTTCTTC	CASSYAAGTSPFF
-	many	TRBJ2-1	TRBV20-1	TGCAGTGCTATCCCACGCGGGGGCAGTTACAATGAGCAGTTCTTC	CSAIPRGGSYNEQFF
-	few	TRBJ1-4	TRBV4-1	TGCGCCAGCAGCCTTAAGCGGGCGCCAACTAATGAAAAACTGTTTTTT	CASSLKRAPTNEKLFF
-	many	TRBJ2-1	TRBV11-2	TGTGCCAGCAGATTCGTCGGGTCAGAGCAGTTCTTC	CASRFVGSEQFF
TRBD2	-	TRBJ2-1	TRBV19	TGTGCCAGTAGTATTGGTAGCGGGAGACATCATGAGCAGTTCTTC	CASSIGSGRHHEQFF
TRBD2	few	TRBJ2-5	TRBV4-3	TGCGCCAGCAGCCGAGCCTGGCGGGAGGAAGAGACCCAGTACTTC	CASSRAWREEETQYF
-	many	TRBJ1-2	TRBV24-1	TGTGCCACCAGTGATAGAGTCAGGAGCTATGGCTACACCTTC	CATSDRVRSYGYTF
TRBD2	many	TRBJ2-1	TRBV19	TGTGCCAGTAGTGTCCTAGCGGGAGTAACCTACAATGAGCAGTTCTTC	CASSVLAGVTYNEQFF
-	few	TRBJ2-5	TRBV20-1	TGCAGTGCAAGGGGGGCCGCAGAGACCCAGTACTTC	CSARGAAETQYF
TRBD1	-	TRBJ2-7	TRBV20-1	TGCAGTGCTTTGGACAGGGTTTTCTCCTACGAGCAGTACTTC	CSALDRVFSYEQYF
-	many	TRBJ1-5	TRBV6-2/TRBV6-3	TGTGCCAGCAGTTATTCGAGTTTGAGCAATCAGCCCCAGCATTTT	CASSYSSLSNQPQHF
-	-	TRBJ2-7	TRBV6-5	TGTGCCAGCAGTTATCAGTCCGGCCAGGACGAGCAGTACTTC	CASSYQSGQDEQYF
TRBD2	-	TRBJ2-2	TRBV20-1	TGCAGTGCTAGGAAGCGGGAGACCGGGGAGCTGTTTTTT	CSARKRETGELFF
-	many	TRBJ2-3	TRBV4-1	TGCGCCAGCAGCCAAGATAGGCAGTCGGGCACAGATACGCAGTATTTT	CASSQDRQSGTDTQYF
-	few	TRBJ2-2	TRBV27	TGTGCCAGCAGTTCAGGGGGGTACGCCGGGGAGCTGTTTTTT	CASSSGGYAGELFF
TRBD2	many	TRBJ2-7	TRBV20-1	TGCAGTGCCCCCGCTGGGCTAGCGGGGTCCTACGAGCAGTACTTC	CSAPAGLAGSYEQYF